This TCR beta chain was found in a study of shared clonotypes between healthy human individuals. Splitting of CD4+ cells produced CD45RA+ naive and CD45RA-negative memory subsets. The CDR3 is 15 residues long. Germline V lookup: CDR1 LNHDA, CDR2 SQIVND (reference sequence). The V and J ends lost 4 bases and 1 base, in that order; junction bases with no gene match: 5. Only in-frame clones appear in the TCRdb table, and some are missing; sequencing was by immunoSEQ multiplex PCR. The data show approximately 530,000 clones, 90% to 96% seen once. The origin of this receptor is a woman younger than 45 in good health. V usage is TRBV19 and J usage is TRBJ1-1, with TRBD1 matching 8 bases. Input material: naive CD4+ T cells sorted from blood. Subset reported: CD45RA+ positively selected. As DNA, the CDR3 is TGTGCCAGTAGTACCCAGGGGGCGCGGAACACTGAAGCTTTCTTT. Translating it yields CASSTQGARNTEAFF.